A single sample is the source of the 16 T cell receptor beta chains below, sequenced in a study of shared clonotypes between healthy human individuals. CD8 cells classed as naive were CD45RO-negative and positively selected for CCR7, excluding terminally differentiated effector memory CD45RA+ cells. Only in-frame clones appear in the TCRdb table, and some are missing; sequencing was by immunoSEQ multiplex PCR. The data hold approximately 1.9 million clones, with roughly 95% observed a single time. Sequencing was done on a sample of naive CD8+ T cells from PBMCs. The receptors derive from a man aged 18 to 29 in good health. Some clones in this sample may be carry-over from other donors' samples.

The rearrangement links TRBV28 to TRBJ2-3; 12 bases map to TRBD2. The CDR3 consists of 20 residues. Germline CDR1 and CDR2: MDHEN and SYDVKM. The junction had 20 bases not matched to a gene; V was cut back by 6 bases and J by 4 bases. DNA of the CDR3: TGTGCCAGCAGCACGATCCATTCTTTACCTAGCGGGAGGGCCGCAGATACGCAGTATTTT. Translated, it gives CASSTIHSLPSGRAADTQYF.

This chain connects TRBV6-1 to TRBJ2-1; the D gene could be TRBD1 or TRBD2 (5 bases each). The CDR3 sequence is 14 residues long. Germline V gene sequence: CDR1 MNHNS, CDR2 SASEGT. The germline V and J ends were trimmed by 2 bases and 4 bases, with 9 bases remaining between them. The CDR3, as DNA: TGTGCCAGCAGTGAACAGGGAGCTTACAATGAGCAGTTCTTC. Translation: CASSEQGAYNEQFF.

The chain joins TRBV4-1 to TRBJ1-5; maybe TRBD1 (6 bases). The CDR3 sequence is 18 residues long. V lost 0 bases, J lost 0 bases, and 15 bases lay in between. Germline V gene data show CDR1 as MGHRA and CDR2 as YSYEKL. The CDR3 loop is CASSQDLEGEGSNQPQHF. DNA of the CDR3: TGCGCCAGCAGCCAAGATCTTGAGGGGGAGGGTAGCAATCAGCCCCAGCATTTT.

The V gene is TRBV4-1, the J gene TRBJ2-1; tentatively, D is TRBD2 (5 bases). The CDR3 runs to 15 residues. The germline V gene encodes CDR1 MGHRA and CDR2 YSYEKL. V lost 1 base, J lost 8 bases, and 15 bases lay in between. CDR3 nucleotides: TGCGCCAGCAGCCAAGTTTTAGACCCCGGGGATGAGCAGTTCTTC. This translates into CASSQVLDPGDEQFF.

The rearrangement links TRBV6-1 to TRBJ2-1; D may be TRBD1 or TRBD2 (5 bases each). The germline V gene has CDR1 MNHNS and CDR2 SASEGT. V lost 6 bases to trimming and J lost 7 bases, with 19 bases between them. The CDR3 consists of 15 residues. CDR3 bases: TGTGCCAGCAGACTGTGGGACCCGATGAGAAATGAGCAGTTCTTC. Translated: CASRLWDPMRNEQFF.

This chain uses TRBV5-4 with TRBJ2-1, with TRBD2 matching 7 bases. Germline V gives CDR1 SGHNT, CDR2 YYREEE (reference sequence). Trimming cost V 4 bases and J 7 bases; bases outside gene matches: 5. The CDR3 is made up of 13 amino acids. CDR3 sequence: CASSPTSWNEQFF. In DNA, the CDR3 is TGTGCCAGCAGCCCGACTAGCTGGAATGAGCAGTTCTTC.

In the case of this clone: Other nucleotide sequences in the sample specify the same CDR3. The chain uses TRBV27 and TRBJ1-1; D possibly corresponds to TRBD1 (6 bases). The CDR3 runs 14 residues. The germline V gene encodes CDR1 MNHEY and CDR2 SMNVEV (reference sequence). Trimming left V 5 bases short and J 1 base short, with 11 bases between. The CDR3 nucleotides are TGTGCCAGCAGTCTCGGAGGGGGGAACACTGAAGCTTTCTTT. Its translation is CASSLGGGNTEAFF.

The chain recombines TRBV2 with TRBJ2-4; D is perhaps TRBD2 (6 bases). The V gene's germline CDR1 is SNHLY and CDR2 FYNNEI. The V gene lost 6 bases and the J gene lost 1 base, with 13 bases spanning the gap. There are 15 residues in the CDR3. In DNA form, the CDR3 reads TGTGCCAGCAGCCCCGGGGGTACGGCCAAAAACATTCAGTACTTC. It specifies CASSPGGTAKNIQYF.

The chain recombines TRBV6-5 with TRBJ2-1; 7 bases map to TRBD2. V trimming: 0 bases; J trimming: 0 bases; junction bases outside the gene matches: 2. CDR3 length: 16 amino acids. CDR1 is MNHEY, CDR2 SVGAGI, per germline. As DNA, the CDR3 is TGTGCCAGCAGTTACTCCGGGACTACCTCCTACAATGAGCAGTTCTTC. The encoded protein is CASSYSGTTSYNEQFF.

The J gene is TRBJ1-1, the V gene TRBV5-4; D gene ambiguous. CDR3 length: 14 residues. V gave up 1 base and J gave up 3 bases, with 10 bases separating them. Germline CDR1 SGHNT, CDR2 YYREEE (reference sequence). CDR3 protein: CASSLFGVDTEAFF. CDR3 nucleotides: TGTGCCAGCAGCTTGTTTGGCGTGGACACTGAAGCTTTCTTT.

The chain has TRBV7-9 and TRBJ2-7, with D possibly TRBD1 on 6 matching bases. V shed 7 bases and J shed 6 bases, with 22 bases lying between them. CDR3 length equals 15 residues. Germline V lookup: CDR1 SEHNR, CDR2 FQNEAQ (reference sequence). The CDR3: CASIPSTGTFREQYF. The CDR3 nucleotides are TGTGCCAGCATCCCCTCCACAGGGACGTTTCGCGAGCAGTACTTC.

The V call is TRBV4-3, the J call TRBJ1-2; D may be TRBD1 (5 bases). Germline CDR1 LGHNA, CDR2 YSLEER. This CDR3 region has 14 residues. Deletions cut 5 bases from V and 3 bases from J, with 13 bases between. In DNA form, the CDR3 reads TGCGCCAGCAGCGGATGGGGCCAGCACTATGGCTACACCTTC. It specifies CASSGWGQHYGYTF.

The chain carries TRBV19 and TRBJ2-3; 9 positions match TRBD1. The CDR3 spans 15 residues. J lost 0 bases, V lost 3 bases, and 1 base had no gene match. The germline V gene has CDR1 LNHDA and CDR2 SQIVND (reference sequence). CDR3 amino acids: CASSMGTGSTDTQYF. The CDR3 bases are TGTGCCAGTAGTATGGGGACAGGGAGCACAGATACGCAGTATTTT.

The rearrangement links TRBV30 to TRBJ2-7; no clear D. V dropped 1 base and J dropped 2 bases, with 9 bases sitting between them. In germline, CDR1 is GTSNPN, CDR2 SVGIG (reference sequence). This CDR3 comprises 13 residues. The CDR3 reads CAWSAPLPYEQYF. The CDR3 nucleotides read TGTGCCTGGAGTGCCCCTTTGCCCTACGAGCAGTACTTC.

This clone was seen once. This rearrangement joins TRBV6-6 to TRBJ1-5; TRBD1 might be the D (6 bases). Germline CDR1 reads MNHNY; CDR2 reads SVGAGI (reference sequence). The CDR3 sequence is 13 residues long. The V and J ends lost 7 bases and 5 bases respectively, with 12 bases between them. CDR3: CASIGQFDQPQHF. CDR3 sequence (DNA): TGTGCCAGCATCGGACAGTTCGATCAGCCCCAGCATTTT.

This clone was counted once. The rearrangement links TRBV27 to TRBJ2-5; D unclear. Germline V gene lookup returns CDR1 MNHEY and CDR2 SMNVEV (reference sequence). The germline V and J ends were trimmed by 4 bases and 7 bases, with 7 bases remaining between them. This CDR3 contains 11 residues. The CDR3 loop reads CASSYKGTQYF. In nucleotides, the CDR3 is TGTGCCAGCAGTTACAAAGGGACCCAGTACTTC.